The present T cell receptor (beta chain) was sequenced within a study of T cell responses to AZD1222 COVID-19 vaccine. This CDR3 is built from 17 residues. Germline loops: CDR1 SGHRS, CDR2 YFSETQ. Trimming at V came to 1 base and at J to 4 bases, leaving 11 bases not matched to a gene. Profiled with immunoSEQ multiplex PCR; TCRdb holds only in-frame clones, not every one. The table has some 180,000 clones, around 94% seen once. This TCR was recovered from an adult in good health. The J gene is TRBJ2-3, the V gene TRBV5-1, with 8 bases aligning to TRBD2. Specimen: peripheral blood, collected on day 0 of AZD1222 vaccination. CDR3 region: CASSLKSRSGSADTQYF. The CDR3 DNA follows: TGCGCCAGCAGCTTGAAGAGTCGGAGCGGGAGCGCAGATACGCAGTATTTT.